This entry lists 29 T cell receptor beta chains sequenced from one sample in a study of human thymus T cells. The repertoire was sequenced with immunoSEQ multiplex PCR; TCRdb's copy has only in-frame clones and lacks some. This table has under 150,000 clones, about 95% appearing once. Resections obtained during corrective heart surgery supplied the thymus tissue. The specimen sequenced was thymus tissue. The source is a boy less than two years old with a congenital heart defect but otherwise immunologically healthy.

The J gene is TRBJ1-5, the V gene TRBV2; TRBD1 is a possible D gene (6 bases). Trimming cost V 2 bases and J 7 bases, with 12 bases left between them. Germline V CDR1 and CDR2: SNHLY, FYNNEI. There are 14 residues in the CDR3. The DNA of the CDR3 is TGTGCCAGCAGTGAATACAGGGTGCGGCAGCCCCAGCATTTT. Translation gives CASSEYRVRQPQHF.

This chain links TRBV21-1 with TRBJ2-5; the table's D call of TRBD2 was not tested on the DNA. TRBV21-1 is annotated as a pseudogene. The CDR3 spans 15 residues. In nucleotides, the CDR3 is TGTGCCAGCAGCAGGGGACTAGTAATTCAAGAGACCCAGTACTTC. Its protein product is CASSRGLVIQETQYF.

The rearrangement uses TRBV7-6 and TRBJ2-3; no clear D gene. V was shortened by 1 base and J by 5 bases, with 4 bases between the two germline ends. The CDR3 consists of 12 residues. Germline CDR1 is SGHVS and CDR2 is FNYEAQ. The CDR3 nucleotides read TGTGCCAGCAGCTTAGTGGAAGATACGCAGTATTTT. Translating it yields CASSLVEDTQYF.

The chain carries TRBV11-1 and TRBJ2-3; unclear D gene. The CDR3 contains 12 residues. V dropped 2 bases and J dropped 4 bases, with 4 bases sitting between them. The germline V gene encodes CDR1 SGHAT and CDR2 FQDESV (reference sequence). The CDR3 DNA reads as TGTGCCAGCAGCTTAAGAGCAGATACGCAGTATTTT. This gives the protein CASSLRADTQYF.

V usage is TRBV4-3 and J usage is TRBJ1-3, with D unresolved. Trimming shortened V by 0 bases and J by 4 bases, and 7 bases separated the two germline ends. The germline V gene encodes CDR1 LGHNA and CDR2 YSLEER. The CDR3 is made up of 14 amino acids. CDR3 sequence reads: CASSQDPYGNTIYF. In nucleotides, the CDR3 is TGCGCCAGCAGCCAAGATCCCTACGGAAACACCATATATTTT.

The chain joins TRBV28 to TRBJ2-1, with D hard to call. This CDR3 has 16 residues. Between the trimmed V and J ends, which lost 1 base and 8 bases, there was a span of 18 bases. CDR1 is MDHEN, CDR2 SYDVKM, per germline. The CDR3: CASSLSRVWGDDEQFF. As DNA, the CDR3 is TGTGCCAGCAGTTTATCTAGGGTCTGGGGTGACGATGAGCAGTTCTTC.

The genes are TRBV12-5 and TRBJ1-5; 8 nucleotides align to TRBD1. This CDR3 is 17 amino acids long. V lost 1 base and J lost 6; bases outside the gene matches: 11. Germline lookup yields CDR1 LGHNT and CDR2 FRNRAP. CDR3 in DNA: TGTGCTAGTGGTTTGGATCCACAGGGGGGACTCGGTCAGCCCCAGCATTTT. Protein product: CASGLDPQGGLGQPQHF.

CDR3 sequence reads: CASTRGEVGQETQYF. In nucleotides, the CDR3 is TGTGCCAGCACCCGTGGGGAGGTCGGGCAAGAGACCCAGTACTTC. The chain carries TRBV28 and TRBJ2-5, with D possibly TRBD2 on 6 matching bases. V dropped 7 bases and J dropped 2 bases, with 17 bases sitting between them. This CDR3 is built from 15 residues. Germline V gene data show CDR1 as MDHEN and CDR2 as SYDVKM.

The chain carries TRBV6-5 and TRBJ2-5; D unresolved. Germline lookup yields CDR1 MNHEY and CDR2 SVGAGI. This CDR3 comprises 12 residues. The V end was cut by 0 bases, the J end by 5 bases, with 4 bases between. The CDR3 nucleotides read TGTGCCAGCAGTTACTCCCCCGAGACCCAGTACTTC. Its translation is CASSYSPETQYF.

V and J are TRBV6-4 and TRBJ1-2, with D unclear. V gave up 0 bases and J gave up 4 bases, with 15 bases separating them. The CDR3 spans 16 residues. Germline CDR1 MRHNA, CDR2 SNTAGT. CDR3 nucleotides: TGTGCCAGCAGTGACTCGTTCCGGCCACGGGGCTATGGCTACACCTTC. The encoded protein is CASSDSFRPRGYGYTF.

This clone appeared once. J is TRBJ2-4 and V is TRBV27; D is unclear. Germline values: CDR1 MNHEY, CDR2 SMNVEV (reference sequence). V was trimmed by 4 bases and J by 0 bases, leaving 7 bases between them. The CDR3 runs 14 residues. CDR3 bases: TGTGCCAGCAGTTCGGCGAGAGCCAAAAACATTCAGTACTTC. Translating it yields CASSSARAKNIQYF.

This clone has only one observation. The CDR3 coding sequence is TGTGCCAGCTTCTCAAAAGGGACTAGGAACCCAGATACGCAGTATTTT. As protein: CASFSKGTRNPDTQYF. The chain employs TRBV2 and TRBJ2-3; the match to TRBD2 covers 8 bases. V dropped 8 bases and J dropped 4; count of bases not matched to a gene: 14. Germline V gives CDR1 SNHLY, CDR2 FYNNEI. This CDR3 is 16 amino acids long.

This chain joins TRBV19 and TRBJ2-4; 7 bases are a match to TRBD2. V shed 5 bases, J shed 0 bases, and the junction held 1 base outside the gene matches. This CDR3 contains 14 residues. Germline V gene sequence: CDR1 LNHDA, CDR2 SQIVND (reference sequence). CDR3 in amino acids: CASSRGEAKNIQYF. The CDR3 coding sequence is TGTGCCAGTAGTCGGGGGGAAGCCAAAAACATTCAGTACTTC.

The rearrangement uses TRBV6-6 and TRBJ1-4, with D tentatively TRBD1 (5 bases). V shed 6 bases and J shed 9 bases, with 20 bases lying between them. Germline CDR1 reads MNHNY; CDR2 reads SVGAGI (reference sequence). The CDR3 loop spans 15 amino acids. CDR3 DNA: TGTGCCAGCAGACCTGACAGAGCCCTAAAGAAAAAACTGTTTTTT. It codes for CASRPDRALKKKLFF.

This chain joins TRBV5-4 and TRBJ1-1, with 8 nucleotides matching TRBD1. CDR1 is SGHNT, CDR2 YYREEE, per germline (reference sequence). The CDR3 extends over 16 amino acids. Trimming cost V 1 base and J 5 bases; bases outside gene matches: 10. The CDR3 is CASSLSQDRVKTEAFF. The CDR3 DNA is TGTGCCAGCAGCTTGAGCCAGGACAGGGTAAAAACTGAAGCTTTCTTT.

This chain uses TRBV5-5 with TRBJ2-3; tentative D call: TRBD2 (5 bases). Trimming removed 2 bases from V and 5 bases from J, with 21 bases in between. Looked up from germline, CDR1 is SGHKS and CDR2 is YYEKEE (reference sequence). The CDR3 loop spans 17 amino acids. For the CDR3, the DNA is TGTGCCAGCAGCTTTATGTCCTCGGAGGAATTGGGAGATACGCAGTATTTT. Translation: CASSFMSSEELGDTQYF.

This chain links TRBV4-3 with TRBJ2-1; 8 bases are shared with TRBD2. V lost 1 base to trimming and J lost 8 bases; unmatched junction nucleotides: 10. The CDR3 has 16 residues. Germline V gene lookup returns CDR1 LGHNA and CDR2 YSLEER. CDR3 loop: CASSQGFGTRGHEQFF. In DNA, the CDR3 is TGCGCCAGCAGCCAAGGATTCGGGACTAGAGGGCATGAGCAGTTCTTC.

This clone has just one count. The J gene is TRBJ2-3, the V gene TRBV11-1; possibly TRBD1 or TRBD2 for D (5 bases each). Germline V lookup: CDR1 SGHAT, CDR2 FQDESV (reference sequence). This CDR3 is 14 amino acids long. V shed 6 bases and J shed 4 bases, with 14 bases lying between them. The CDR3 is CASRPGRASDTQYF. The CDR3, as DNA: TGTGCCAGCAGACCGGGGCGGGCTTCAGATACGCAGTATTTT.

This clone was detected a few times. The V and J genes are TRBV9 and TRBJ1-1; TRBD1 might be the D (6 bases). The germline gives CDR1 SGDLS, CDR2 YYNGEE. The germline V and J ends were trimmed by 3 bases and 4 bases, with 10 bases remaining between them. The CDR3 consists of 13 residues. The CDR3 nucleotides read TGTGCCAGCAGCGACAGGGACCTCACTGAAGCTTTCTTT. Protein sequence: CASSDRDLTEAFF.

V is TRBV4-2 and J is TRBJ2-5, with 10 bases fitting TRBD2. The CDR3 loop spans 16 amino acids. Germline CDR1 and CDR2: LGHNA and YNFKEQ. Trimming took 1 base from V and 3 from J; bases not matched to a gene: 5. The CDR3 DNA sequence: TGTGCCAGCAGCCAAGGTCGAGCGGGGGGGAAAGAGACCCAGTACTTC. Its protein product is CASSQGRAGGKETQYF.

This clone was seen once. V gene TRBV29-1 combines with J gene TRBJ1-2; D may be TRBD1 (6 bases). With 2 bases removed from V and 6 bases from J, the gap between germline ends came to 10 bases. This CDR3 has 12 amino acids. Germline CDR1 reads SQVTM; CDR2 reads ANQGSEA. The CDR3 reads CSVEKRTDGYTF. As DNA, the CDR3 is TGCAGCGTTGAAAAGAGGACAGATGGCTACACCTTC.

CDR3 region: CASSSVRQGVDGYTF. Here the CDR3 DNA reads TGCGCCAGCAGCTCCGTGAGACAGGGAGTCGATGGCTACACCTTC. The V call is TRBV5-1, the J call TRBJ1-2, with 7 positions matching TRBD1. The CDR3 is 15 amino acids. Germline loops: CDR1 SGHRS, CDR2 YFSETQ. V was pared by 3 bases and J by 6 bases, with 11 bases of the junction left unmatched.

The chain joins TRBV10-3 to TRBJ2-3; TRBD2 matches at 9 bases. V lost 0 bases and J lost 4; bases outside the gene matches: 8. This CDR3 is built from 17 residues. CDR1 and CDR2 (germline): ENHRY, SYGVKD. The CDR3 here is CAISESSRAGGADTQYF. The CDR3 DNA sequence: TGTGCCATCAGTGAGTCGTCGAGGGCGGGGGGGGCAGATACGCAGTATTTT.

The V and J genes are TRBV29-1 and TRBJ2-7; D is undetermined. CDR3 length: 15 amino acids. The germline CDR1 and CDR2 sequences are SQVTM and ANQGSEA. Deletions cut 1 base from V and 2 bases from J, with 15 bases between. CDR3 in DNA: TGCAGCGTTGAAGGGGGTTTATCGGAAGCCTACGAGCAGTACTTC. It encodes CSVEGGLSEAYEQYF.

The gene calls are TRBV28 and TRBJ2-2; 10 bases map to TRBD2. The trim removed 3 bases at V and 5 bases at J, leaving 9 bases unmatched. Germline CDR1 MDHEN, CDR2 SYDVKM. The CDR3 has 17 residues. The CDR3 loop is CASSFSAGGPGTGELFF. The CDR3 nucleotides read TGTGCCAGCAGTTTTTCAGCGGGGGGGCCGGGAACCGGGGAGCTGTTTTTT.

V gene TRBV7-2 combines with J gene TRBJ2-4; TRBD1 matches 8 bases. CDR3 length: 15 residues. V shed 5 bases and J 6 bases; nucleotides not matched to a gene: 9. Germline V gives CDR1 SGHTA, CDR2 FQGNSA. CDR3 protein: CASSQDRERRNIQYF. The CDR3 region has the DNA TGTGCCAGCAGCCAGGACAGGGAGCGGAGAAACATTCAGTACTTC.

The rearrangement links TRBV4-1 to TRBJ2-7, with TRBD2 matching 8 bases. The J segment lost 2 bases and the V segment lost 0 bases, leaving 9 bases of the junction unmatched. Germline loops: CDR1 MGHRA, CDR2 YSYEKL. The length of the CDR3 is 17 residues. The CDR3 DNA reads TGCGCCAGCAGCCAAGAAGGAATACGGGGGGGCCCCTACGAGCAGTACTTC. Translated, it gives CASSQEGIRGGPYEQYF.

The V and J genes are TRBV13 and TRBJ1-2, with TRBD1 identical over 8 bases. This CDR3 comprises 16 residues. J was trimmed by 3 bases and V by 5 bases; bases with no gene match: 11. CDR1 is PRHDT, CDR2 FYEKMQ, per germline (reference sequence). CDR3 protein: CASSHQGAPWDYGYTF. CDR3 sequence (DNA): TGTGCCAGCAGCCACCAGGGGGCGCCGTGGGACTATGGCTACACCTTC.

V gene TRBV7-9 combines with J gene TRBJ1-1; D is uncertain. With 1 base removed from V and 1 base from J, the gap between germline ends came to 7 bases. Germline CDR1 SEHNR, CDR2 FQNEAQ (reference sequence). CDR3 length equals 14 residues. The CDR3 nucleotides are TGTGCCAGCAGCTTAGTAAAATCGAACACTGAAGCTTTCTTT. This sequence encodes CASSLVKSNTEAFF.